This TCR beta chain was recorded in a study of cytomegalovirus exposure and HLA in healthy donors. Study-wide results and caveats: Reportedly, cytomegalovirus status was diagnosed with high sensitivity and specificity. Per a later analysis, HLA-associated TCR beta chains showed more clonal expansion than other, equally common TCR beta chains.

The CDR3 runs 15 residues. Losses at the gene ends were 4 bases for V and 5 bases for J; bases not matched to a gene: 7. Germline values: CDR1 SGHRS, CDR2 YFSETQ. This clone was recorded a few times. Its specificity is unknown. PCR was performed using 60 Vbeta and 13 Jbeta primers. Data came from immunoSEQ multiplex PCR; TCRdb stores just in-frame clones and leaves some out. The sample has around 200,000 clones, less than 85% seen once; the top ten hold approximately 4.6%. The genes are TRBV5-1 and TRBJ2-7; 12 nucleotides match TRBD1. The sequenced sample consisted of PBMCs. This receptor was obtained from a man in his thirties or forties in good health and CMV-seropositive. The CDR3, as DNA: TGCGCCAGCAGCGGCCCGGGACAGGGGGCGGACGAGCAGTACTTC. This gives the protein CASSGPGQGADEQYF.